This T cell receptor (beta chain) was observed in a study of regulatory T cells in long-lasting Graves disease. Germline CDR1 MNHEY, CDR2 SMNVEV (reference sequence). Trimming removed 1 base at V and 4 bases at J, with 10 bases between. The CDR3 is made up of 14 amino acids. This clonotype was recorded at least ten times. Building of the TCR beta libraries involved iRepertoire HTBI primers and Arm-PCR of CDR3 regions. Via MiXCR, TCRdb re-called the multiplex PCR reads, giving one row per CDR3 protein. The sample comprises about 450,000 distinct CDR3 sequences, about a sixth of which are singletons, and around a tenth rests with the top ten. The time point here: newly diagnosed GD, antithyroid drugs for less than 3 months. PBMCs were the source of the RNA used for TCR sequencing. These data were also filed under a second study, of T cells in Graves' hyperthyroidism and ophthalmopathy.

Sequencing was performed on peripheral blood mononuclear cells (PBMCs), taken at new diagnosis, from a patient treated with antithyroid drugs. This receptor was identified in a woman aged 25 to 39 with Graves disease. The chain employs TRBV27 and TRBJ1-2; D ambiguous. CDR3: CASSLYGKSYGYTF. The DNA of the CDR3 is TGTGCCAGCAGTTTATACGGGAAAAGCTATGGCTACACCTTC.